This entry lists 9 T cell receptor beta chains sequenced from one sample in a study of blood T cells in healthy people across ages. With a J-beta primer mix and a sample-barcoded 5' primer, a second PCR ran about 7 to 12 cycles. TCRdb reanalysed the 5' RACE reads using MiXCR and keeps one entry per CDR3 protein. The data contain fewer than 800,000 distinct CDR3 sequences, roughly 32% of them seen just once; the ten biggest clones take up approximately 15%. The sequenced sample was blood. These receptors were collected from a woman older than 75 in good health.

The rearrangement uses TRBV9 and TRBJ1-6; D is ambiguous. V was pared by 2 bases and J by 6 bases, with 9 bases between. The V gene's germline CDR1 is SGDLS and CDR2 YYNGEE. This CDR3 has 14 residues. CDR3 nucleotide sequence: TGTGCCAGCAGCGTTTCGCTATTTAATTCACCCCTCCACTTT. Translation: CASSVSLFNSPLHF.

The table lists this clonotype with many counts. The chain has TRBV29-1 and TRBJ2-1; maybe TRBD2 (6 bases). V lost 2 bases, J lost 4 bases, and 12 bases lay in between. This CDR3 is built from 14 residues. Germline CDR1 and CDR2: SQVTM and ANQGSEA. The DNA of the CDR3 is TGCAGCGTTGAAAGGGTGGGGGGTTACAATGAGCAGTTCTTC. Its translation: CSVERVGGYNEQFF.

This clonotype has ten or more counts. CDR3 coding DNA: TGTGCCAGCAGCTTAGCGGGGGAATTCTACGAGCAGTACTTC. Translation: CASSLAGEFYEQYF. This chain connects TRBV7-9 to TRBJ2-7; the D call may be TRBD1 or TRBD2 (5 bases each). CDR1 SEHNR and CDR2 FQNEAQ come from the germline V gene (reference sequence). The CDR3 sequence is 14 residues long. Trimming took 0 bases from V and 3 from J, leaving 9 bases between them. Drawing the rest from reference TRBV7-9 and TRBJ2-7, the complete variable domain is DTGVSQNPRHKITKRGQNVTFRCDPISEHNRLYWYRQTLGQGPEFLTYFQNEAQLEKSRLLSDRFSAERPKGSFSTLEIQRTEQGDSAMYLCASSLAGEFYEQYFGPGTRLTVT.

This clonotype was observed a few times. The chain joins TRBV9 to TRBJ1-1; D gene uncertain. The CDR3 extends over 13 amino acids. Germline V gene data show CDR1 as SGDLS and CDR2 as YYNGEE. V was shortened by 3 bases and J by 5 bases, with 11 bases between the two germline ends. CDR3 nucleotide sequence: TGTGCCAGCAGCGGCGACGGCGGTACTGAAGCTTTCTTT. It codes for CASSGDGGTEAFF.

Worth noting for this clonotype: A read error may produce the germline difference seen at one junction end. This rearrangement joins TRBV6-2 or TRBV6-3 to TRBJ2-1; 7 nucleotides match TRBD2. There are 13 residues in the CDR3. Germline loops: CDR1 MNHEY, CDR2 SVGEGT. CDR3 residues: CASEPRDYDEQFF. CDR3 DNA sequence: TGTGCCAGCGAACCCCGGGACTACGATGAGCAGTTCTTC.

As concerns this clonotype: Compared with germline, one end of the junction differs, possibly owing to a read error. Here the CDR3 DNA reads TGTGCCGGCAGAGCAACCAGGGGGCCGTACGGCTACACCTTC. This encodes CAGRATRGPYGYTF. The chain has TRBV2 and TRBJ1-2, with 8 bases aligning to TRBD1. The CDR3 totals 14 residues. The germline gives CDR1 SNHLY, CDR2 FYNNEI.

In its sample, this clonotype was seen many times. This CDR3 reads CASSFRTGGGSNQPQHF. The CDR3, as DNA: TGTGCCAGCAGCTTCAGAACAGGGGGCGGTAGCAATCAGCCCCAGCATTTT. V gene TRBV7-2 combines with J gene TRBJ1-5; 9 bases align to TRBD1. This CDR3 is 17 amino acids long. Germline assignment: CDR1 SGHTA and CDR2 FQGNSA. V shed 3 bases and J 0 bases; nucleotides not matched to a gene: 6.

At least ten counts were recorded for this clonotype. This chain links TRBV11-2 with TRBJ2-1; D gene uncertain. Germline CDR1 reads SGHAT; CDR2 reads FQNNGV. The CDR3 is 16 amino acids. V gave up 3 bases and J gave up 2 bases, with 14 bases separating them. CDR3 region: CASSFSRGPTYNEQFF. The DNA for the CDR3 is TGTGCCAGCAGCTTTTCACGTGGTCCCACCTACAATGAGCAGTTCTTC.

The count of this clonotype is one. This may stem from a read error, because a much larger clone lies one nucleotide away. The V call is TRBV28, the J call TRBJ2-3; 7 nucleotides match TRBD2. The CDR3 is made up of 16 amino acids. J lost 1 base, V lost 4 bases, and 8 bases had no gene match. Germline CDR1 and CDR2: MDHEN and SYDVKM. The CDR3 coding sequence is TGTGCCAGCAGTTCCTCCACTAGCGCCGGCACAGATACGCAGTATTTT. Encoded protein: CASSSSTSAGTDTQYF.